This passage covers 15 T cell receptor beta chains from one sample sequenced in a study of blood T cells in healthy people across ages. Next came a second PCR, run for about 6 to 11 cycles, which used a sample-barcoded 5' primer along with a J-beta primer mix. TCRdb reprocessed the 5' RACE reads via MiXCR and lists one record per CDR3 protein. In the table there are more than 550,000 distinct CDR3 sequences, about 20% of which are singletons. The specimen was blood. Every receptor here comes from an older man in good health.

The chain has TRBV18 and TRBJ2-7; D not certain. The germline V and J ends were trimmed by 2 bases and 5 bases, with 13 bases remaining between them. Germline lookup yields CDR1 KGHSH and CDR2 LQKENI. The CDR3 is 14 amino acids. The CDR3 bases are TGTGCCAGCTCACCAGCTACGGGCGCACACGAGCAGTACGTC. Amino acids: CASSPATGAHEQYV.

This clonotype was recorded a few times. The CDR3 bases are TGTGCCAGCAGCTTACGATCTAGCGGGATCTCCTACGAGCAGTACTTC. It specifies CASSLRSSGISYEQYF. The chain combines TRBV11-2 with TRBJ2-7; the match to TRBD2 covers 9 bases. V shed 2 bases and J 0 bases; nucleotides not matched to a gene: 5. The CDR3 is made up of 16 amino acids. CDR1 and CDR2 from the germline V gene are SGHAT and FQNNGV.

J is TRBJ2-3 and V is TRBV5-1; D is possibly TRBD1 (5 bases). The V gene lost 7 bases and the J gene lost 5 bases, with 11 bases spanning the gap. Germline-derived CDR1 and CDR2 are SGHRS and YFSETQ. The CDR3 runs 12 residues. CDR3 nucleotide sequence: TGCGCCAGCTTAGGGCAGGGAGATACGCAGTATTTT. It is translated as CASLGQGDTQYF.

This clonotype has only a few counts. At one end, the junction sequence differs from germline, possibly due to a read error. The V gene is TRBV20-1, the J gene TRBJ2-3; 13 bases are a match to TRBD2. Germline values: CDR1 DFQATT, CDR2 SNEGSKA (reference sequence). The CDR3 consists of 15 residues. The CDR3 reads CSAGTSGTSTGTQYF. The CDR3 nucleotides read TGCAGTGCCGGGACTAGCGGGACTAGCACAGGTACGCAGTATTTT.

This clonotype was recorded a few times. The chain is built from TRBV20-1 and TRBJ2-5; 11 nucleotides match TRBD2. CDR1 and CDR2 (germline): DFQATT, SNEGSKA (reference sequence). V dropped 6 bases and J dropped 1; count of bases not matched to a gene: 7. The CDR3 totals 15 residues. The CDR3 DNA sequence: TGCAGTGCCACAACTAGCGGGGGCCTCCAAGAGACCCAGTACTTC. The encoded protein is CSATTSGGLQETQYF.

This clonotype was observed many times. V usage is TRBV7-9 and J usage is TRBJ2-2; D might be TRBD1 (6 bases). Germline V lookup: CDR1 SEHNR, CDR2 FQNEAQ (reference sequence). The ends were cut back, 6 bases at V and 7 bases at J, with 15 bases in the middle. The CDR3 runs 14 residues. As DNA, the CDR3 is TGTGCCAGCAGTTCAACCAGGGGTCGCGGGGAGCTGTTTTTT. Translating gives CASSSTRGRGELFF.

This clonotype has only a few counts. The genes are TRBV7-2 and TRBJ1-1; weak D call: TRBD1 (6 bases). Germline CDR1 reads SGHTA; CDR2 reads FQGNSA. Trimming shortened V by 1 base and J by 7 bases, and 22 bases separated the two germline ends. The CDR3 runs to 17 residues. DNA for the CDR3: TGTGCCAGCAGCTTAGTAGGGGGGTCGGGCCTCCAAGGTGAAGCTTTCTTT. It specifies CASSLVGGSGLQGEAFF. The whole variable domain, remainder taken from reference TRBV7-2 and TRBJ1-1, is GAGVSQSPSNKVTEKGKDVELRCDPISGHTALYWYRQSLGQGLEFLIYFQGNSAPDKSGLPSDRFSAERTGGSVSTLTIQRTQQEDSAVYLCASSLVGGSGLQGEAFFGQGTRLTVV.

The V gene is TRBV7-9, the J gene TRBJ2-3; TRBD1 might be the D (6 bases). V was shortened by 4 bases and J by 6 bases, with 11 bases between the two germline ends. CDR3 length equals 13 residues. Germline V CDR1 and CDR2: SEHNR, FQNEAQ (reference sequence). In nucleotides, the CDR3 is TGTGCCAGCAGCTGGTACAGGGAGGATACGCAGTATTTT. Protein sequence: CASSWYREDTQYF.

This chain joins TRBV20-1 and TRBJ1-1; tentatively, D is TRBD1 (5 bases). Trimming removed 3 bases from V and 1 base from J, with 12 bases in between. CDR1 DFQATT and CDR2 SNEGSKA come from the germline V gene (reference sequence). This CDR3 is built from 14 residues. The CDR3, as DNA: TGCAGTGCTAGCGGGGACGGGCGGAACACTGAAGCTTTCTTT. Protein product: CSASGDGRNTEAFF.

Comments on this clonotype: Germline is not matched at one junction end, which may reflect a read error. V gene TRBV29-1 combines with J gene TRBJ2-3; a weak D match, TRBD1 (5 bases). This CDR3 is built from 13 residues. The V gene's germline CDR1 is SQVTM and CDR2 ANQGSEA. CDR3 nucleotide sequence: TGCAGCGTTGGTCTCCAGGGTTCAGATAAGCAGTATTTT. It encodes CSVGLQGSDKQYF.

This chain uses TRBV6-1 with TRBJ1-1; no definite D call. The ends were cut back, 6 bases at V and 4 bases at J, with 15 bases in the middle. CDR1 and CDR2 from the germline V gene are MNHNS and SASEGT. This CDR3 contains 14 residues. The CDR3 protein is CASRQLTGITEAFF. CDR3 in DNA: TGTGCCAGCAGACAACTGACGGGCATCACTGAAGCTTTCTTT.

V is TRBV9 and J is TRBJ2-1; 15 bases align to TRBD2. The germline gives CDR1 SGDLS, CDR2 YYNGEE. The CDR3 runs to 17 residues. Trimming removed 3 bases from V and 9 bases from J; junction bases left unmatched: 10. The CDR3 nucleotides are TGTGCCAGCAGCGCCGGACTAGCGGGAGGGCCCGGACGTGAGCAGTTCTTC. Protein product: CASSAGLAGGPGREQFF.

V and J are TRBV11-2 and TRBJ2-3; TRBD2 matches 7 bases. Per germline, CDR1 SGHAT and CDR2 FQNNGV. The CDR3 is 17 amino acids. V lost 3 bases and J lost 5; bases outside the gene matches: 14. DNA of the CDR3: TGTGCCAGCAGCTTCTCAGTGGCTAGCGGACGTCGAGATACGCAGTATTTT. Protein: CASSFSVASGRRDTQYF.

The chain links TRBV12-3 or TRBV12-4 to TRBJ1-1; D ambiguous. The CDR3 runs to 13 residues. Trimming shortened V by 3 bases and J by 2 bases, and 7 bases separated the two germline ends. The CDR3 DNA reads TGTGCCAGCAGTTTTGGAGATAACACTGAAGCTTTCTTT. It codes for CASSFGDNTEAFF.

J is TRBJ1-4 and V is TRBV2; perhaps TRBD1 as D (6 bases). Germline V gives CDR1 SNHLY, CDR2 FYNNEI. V gave up 8 bases and J gave up 1 base, with 11 bases separating them. The CDR3 runs 14 residues. The CDR3 DNA reads TGTGCCAGCCGTAGGGACAAAACTAATGAAAAACTGTTTTTT. Protein: CASRRDKTNEKLFF.